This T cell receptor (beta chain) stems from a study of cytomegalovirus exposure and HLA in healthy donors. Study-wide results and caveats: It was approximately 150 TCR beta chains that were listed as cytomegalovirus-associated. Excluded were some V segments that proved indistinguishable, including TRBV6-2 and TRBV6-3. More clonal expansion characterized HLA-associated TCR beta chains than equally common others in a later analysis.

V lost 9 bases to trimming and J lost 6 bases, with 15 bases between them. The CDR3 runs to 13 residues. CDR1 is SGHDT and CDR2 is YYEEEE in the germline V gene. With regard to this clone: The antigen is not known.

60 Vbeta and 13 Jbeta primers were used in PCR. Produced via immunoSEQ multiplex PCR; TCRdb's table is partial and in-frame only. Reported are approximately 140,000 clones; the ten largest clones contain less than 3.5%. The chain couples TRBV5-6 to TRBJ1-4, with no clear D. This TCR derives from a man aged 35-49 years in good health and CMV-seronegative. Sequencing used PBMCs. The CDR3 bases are TGTGCCACCTCCAAGGGCGGGGATGAAAAACTGTTTTTT. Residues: CATSKGGDEKLFF.